This note documents a single TCR beta chain sequence. The germline V gene has CDR1 LNHDA and CDR2 SQIVND (reference sequence). The CDR3 has 15 residues. V lost 6 bases and J lost 2, with 14 bases in between. TCR beta chains were sequenced at survey level with immunoSEQ. The method was immunoSEQ multiplex PCR; TCRdb's version includes in-frame clones alone and lacks a portion of them. This sample has nearly 70,000 clones, with over 85% found just once. The chain has TRBV19 and TRBJ1-3; D remains ambiguous. Sequenced material: PBMCs. The sequence was obtained from a man in his forties or fifties with rheumatoid arthritis. CDR3 in amino acids: CASSFRVRPGNTIYF. CDR3 sequence (DNA): TGTGCCAGTAGCTTTCGGGTGCGGCCTGGAAACACCATATATTTT.